A single sample gave rise to the 22 T cell receptor beta chains below, sequenced in a study of shared clonotypes between healthy human individuals. TCRdb's table, derived via immunoSEQ multiplex PCR, lists solely in-frame clones and lacks some. The table records around 1.1 million clones, 60% to 80% of them present only once. The sample comprised memory CD4+ T cells from PBMCs. Subset indicated: CD45RA-negative fraction. Receptor source: a man between 18 and 35 years old in good health. Some clones in this sample may be carry-over from other donors' samples.

The V and J genes are TRBV7-7 and TRBJ2-7; 7 bases agree with TRBD1. Germline V gene sequence: CDR1 SSHAT, CDR2 FNYEAQ (reference sequence). CDR3 size: 15 residues. V lost 0 bases to trimming and J lost 2 bases; unmatched junction nucleotides: 4. CDR3 residues: CASSLATGAAYEQYF. The CDR3 DNA sequence: TGTGCCAGCAGCTTAGCTACAGGGGCGGCCTACGAGCAGTACTTC.

This clone was found a few times. This chain uses TRBV28 with TRBJ1-5; TRBD1 might be the D (6 bases). The CDR3 covers 14 residues. Between the trimmed V and J ends, which lost 0 bases and 6 bases, there was a span of 9 bases. Germline-derived CDR1 and CDR2 are MDHEN and SYDVKM. CDR3 sequence: CASSLWQGSQPQHF. The CDR3 nucleotides read TGTGCCAGCAGTTTATGGCAGGGGTCTCAGCCCCAGCATTTT.

This clone was detected a few times. The V and J genes are TRBV2 and TRBJ1-2; no reliable D call. The V end lost 7 bases, the J end lost 3 bases, and 3 bases lay between the germline ends. The germline V gene encodes CDR1 SNHLY and CDR2 FYNNEI. CDR3 length equals 10 residues. DNA for the CDR3: TGTGCCAGCACGGACTATGGCTACACCTTC. The encoded protein is CASTDYGYTF.

The chain recombines TRBV2 with TRBJ1-1; the D is unclear. From germline, CDR1 is SNHLY and CDR2 FYNNEI. Trimming cost V 8 bases and J 7 bases, with 20 bases left between them. The CDR3 has 14 residues. The DNA for the CDR3 is TGTGCCAGCTCATTTTTCCCCCGAAACGGTGAAGCTTTCTTT. Its protein product is CASSFFPRNGEAFF.

In its sample, this clone was seen once. This rearrangement joins TRBV28 to TRBJ1-5, with D possibly being TRBD1 (5 bases). Germline lookup yields CDR1 MDHEN and CDR2 SYDVKM. Trimming stripped 7 bases from V and 7 bases from J, with 14 bases between. The CDR3 runs to 13 residues. The CDR3 region has the DNA TGTGCCAGCAACTCAGGGTGGGAGCAGCCCCAGCATTTT. Its translation: CASNSGWEQPQHF.

The rearrangement links TRBV7-2 to TRBJ1-3; 8 nucleotides align to TRBD1. The V segment lost 2 bases and the J segment 9 bases; nucleotides outside the gene matches: 9. The CDR3 is made up of 15 amino acids. The germline CDR1 and CDR2 sequences are SGHTA and FQGNSA. The CDR3 DNA sequence: TGTGCCAGCAGCTTACAGGGGGCGATTCCCGGCACCATATATTTT. Translated: CASSLQGAIPGTIYF.

The rearrangement links TRBV5-5 to TRBJ1-1, with D uncertain. The ends were cut back, 4 bases at V and 3 bases at J, with 10 bases in the middle. The germline CDR1 and CDR2 sequences are SGHKS and YYEKEE (reference sequence). This CDR3 contains 13 residues. The CDR3 here is CASSRYDDTEAFF. CDR3 bases: TGTGCCAGCAGCCGGTATGACGACACTGAAGCTTTCTTT.

About this clone itself: Other DNA sequences within the sample encode an identical CDR3. The V call is TRBV27, the J call TRBJ2-7; tentatively, D is TRBD2 (5 bases). The CDR3 contains 14 residues. The germline CDR1 and CDR2 sequences are MNHEY and SMNVEV (reference sequence). Trimming left V 5 bases short and J 3 bases short, with 14 bases between. Here the CDR3 reads CASSLAGPNYEQYF. CDR3 DNA sequence: TGTGCCAGCAGTCTAGCCGGTCCTAACTACGAGCAGTACTTC.

The rearrangement joins TRBV30 to TRBJ1-4; D unresolved. V lost 0 bases to trimming and J lost 6 bases, with 11 bases between them. The CDR3 is 14 residues long. Looked up from germline, CDR1 is GTSNPN and CDR2 is SVGIG (reference sequence). CDR3 nucleotide sequence: TGTGCCTGGAGTGTTCTGGGAAGTGATGAAAAACTGTTTTTT. Protein product: CAWSVLGSDEKLFF.

This chain links TRBV5-6 with TRBJ1-1, with a tentative D call TRBD1 (5 bases). Trimming cost V 0 bases and J 5 bases, with 14 bases left between them. CDR1 is SGHDT, CDR2 YYEEEE, per germline. The CDR3 is 15 amino acids. CDR3 sequence reads: CASSLAGGRETEAFF. The CDR3 coding sequence is TGTGCCAGCAGCTTGGCTGGGGGGAGGGAAACTGAAGCTTTCTTT.

The chain has TRBV28 and TRBJ2-2; D tentatively reads TRBD1 or TRBD2 (6 bases each). CDR1 MDHEN and CDR2 SYDVKM come from the germline V gene. The ends were cut back, 4 bases at V and 4 bases at J, with 13 bases in the middle. The CDR3 sequence is 15 residues long. CDR3 nucleotide sequence: TGTGCCAGCAGTTCCCCGGGGGCTCGCACCGGGGAGCTGTTTTTT. Encoded protein: CASSSPGARTGELFF.

The chain links TRBV18 to TRBJ1-5; the D gene is possibly TRBD1 (6 bases). The V end lost 4 bases, the J end lost 4 bases, and 14 bases lay between the germline ends. The germline CDR1 and CDR2 sequences are KGHSH and LQKENI. There are 15 residues in the CDR3. Here the CDR3 reads CASSLGQINNQPQHF. The CDR3 DNA reads TGTGCCAGCTCACTCGGACAGATTAATAATCAGCCCCAGCATTTT.

V usage is TRBV28 and J usage is TRBJ2-7; D possibly uses TRBD1 or TRBD2 (5 bases each). The CDR3 runs to 17 residues. V was clipped by 0 bases and J by 0 bases, with 15 bases between them. The germline V gene encodes CDR1 MDHEN and CDR2 SYDVKM. The chain's CDR3 is CASSLWHGTVSSYEQYF. The CDR3 region has the DNA TGTGCCAGCAGTTTATGGCACGGGACGGTTAGCTCCTACGAGCAGTACTTC. Based on the CDR3 plus reference TRBV28 and TRBJ2-7, the full variable domain is DVKVTQSSRYLVKRTGEKVFLECVQDMDHENMFWYRQDPGLGLRLIYFSYDVKMKEKGDIPEGYSVSREKKERFSLILESASTNQTSMYLCASSLWHGTVSSYEQYFGPGTRLTVT.

This chain connects TRBV28 to TRBJ2-3; 8 bases map to TRBD1. Germline values: CDR1 MDHEN, CDR2 SYDVKM. The V and J ends lost 4 bases and 1 base, in that order; junction bases with no gene match: 1. The CDR3 sequence is 14 residues long. Written as DNA, the CDR3 is TGTGCCAGCAGTTCGACAGGGGGCACAGATACGCAGTATTTT. Translated, it gives CASSSTGGTDTQYF.

In this sample, this clone turned up a few times. The CDR3 sequence is CASGAGERNTIYF. In nucleotides, the CDR3 is TGTGCCAGTGGAGCGGGGGAGAGGAACACCATATATTTT. The V gene is TRBV28, the J gene TRBJ1-3; D perhaps matches TRBD1 (5 bases). Germline CDR1 MDHEN, CDR2 SYDVKM. The CDR3 consists of 13 residues. V was shortened by 9 bases and J by 7 bases, with 16 bases between the two germline ends.

This clone occurred once. The rearrangement uses TRBV29-1 and TRBJ1-2; D possibly corresponds to TRBD1 (5 bases). The CDR3 loop spans 13 amino acids. Germline CDR1 reads SQVTM; CDR2 reads ANQGSEA. The V end was cut by 7 bases, the J end by 7 bases, with 19 bases between. CDR3 amino acids: CSARGLLLGGYTF. The CDR3, as DNA: TGCAGCGCGAGGGGACTTTTATTGGGTGGCTACACCTTC.

The chain employs TRBV11-2 and TRBJ1-2; 9 bases align to TRBD1. CDR3 length equals 15 residues. Per germline, CDR1 SGHAT and CDR2 FQNNGV. J gave up 6 bases and V 5 bases, and 10 bases lay outside the gene matches. In DNA form, the CDR3 reads TGTGCCAGCAGCGTTGGACAGGGGACATCCGATGGCTACACCTTC. This gives the protein CASSVGQGTSDGYTF.

The V and J genes are TRBV7-9 and TRBJ2-1; D is uncertain. Germline CDR1 reads SEHNR; CDR2 reads FQNEAQ (reference sequence). The ends were cut back, 3 bases at V and 10 bases at J, with 19 bases in the middle. The CDR3 is made up of 15 amino acids. The DNA for the CDR3 is TGTGCCAGCAGCTTCGAAGACTGGTCCGGCCGGGAGCAGTTCTTC. It yields the protein CASSFEDWSGREQFF.

This clone came up once. V usage is TRBV5-6 and J usage is TRBJ1-3, with D uncertain. Trimming took off 6 bases at V and 4 bases at J, with 11 bases between the two ends. This CDR3 is built from 13 residues. Germline CDR1 and CDR2: SGHDT and YYEEEE. CDR3 nucleotide sequence: TGTGCCAGCAACCTTATATCAGGAAACACCATATATTTT. It specifies CASNLISGNTIYF.

This sequence joins TRBV20-1 and TRBJ2-7; D could derive from TRBD1 or TRBD2 (5 bases each). Trimming removed 4 bases at V and 4 bases at J, with 8 bases between. This CDR3 region has 11 residues. CDR1 is DFQATT and CDR2 is SNEGSKA in the germline V gene (reference sequence). In DNA form, the CDR3 reads TGCAGTGCTAAGGGACGGTACGAGCAGTACTTC. Encoded protein: CSAKGRYEQYF.

This chain uses TRBV14 with TRBJ2-5; D is perhaps TRBD1 (5 bases). Germline lookup yields CDR1 SGHDN and CDR2 FVKESK. The length of the CDR3 is 13 residues. The ends were cut back, 4 bases at V and 5 bases at J, with 11 bases in the middle. Written as DNA, the CDR3 is TGTGCCAGCAGCCGGTCGACAGCGGAGACCCAGTACTTC. Amino acids: CASSRSTAETQYF. The full variable domain, with the rest looked up from reference TRBV14 and TRBJ2-5, is EAGVTQFPSHSVIEKGQTVTLRCDPISGHDNLYWYRRVMGKEIKFLLHFVKESKQDESGMPNNRFLAERTGGTYSTLKVQPAELEDSGVYFCASSRSTAETQYFGPGTRLLVL.

The rearrangement uses TRBV5-1 and TRBJ2-7; possibly TRBD1 or TRBD2 for D (6 bases each). V shed 0 bases and J shed 7 bases, with 11 bases lying between them. Germline V CDR1 and CDR2: SGHRS, YFSETQ. The CDR3 is made up of 13 amino acids. Written as DNA, the CDR3 is TGCGCCAGCAGCTTGGAGGGGGGCCGGGAGCAGTACTTC. Translated, it gives CASSLEGGREQYF.